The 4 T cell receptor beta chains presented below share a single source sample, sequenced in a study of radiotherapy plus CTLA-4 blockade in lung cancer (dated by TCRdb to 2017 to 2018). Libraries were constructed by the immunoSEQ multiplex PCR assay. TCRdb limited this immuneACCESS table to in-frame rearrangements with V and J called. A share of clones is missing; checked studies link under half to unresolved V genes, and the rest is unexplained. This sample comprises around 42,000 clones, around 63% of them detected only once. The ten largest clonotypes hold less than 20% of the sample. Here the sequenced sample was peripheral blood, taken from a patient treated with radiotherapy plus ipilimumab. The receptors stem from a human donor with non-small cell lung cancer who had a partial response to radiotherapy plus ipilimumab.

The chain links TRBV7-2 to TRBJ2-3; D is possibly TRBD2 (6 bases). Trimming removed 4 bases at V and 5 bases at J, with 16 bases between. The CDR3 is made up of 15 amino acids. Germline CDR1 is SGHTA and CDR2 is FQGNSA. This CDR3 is CASSSPGTVGDTQYF. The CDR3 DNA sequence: TGTGCCAGCAGCTCGCCGGGGACTGTAGGAGATACGCAGTATTTT.

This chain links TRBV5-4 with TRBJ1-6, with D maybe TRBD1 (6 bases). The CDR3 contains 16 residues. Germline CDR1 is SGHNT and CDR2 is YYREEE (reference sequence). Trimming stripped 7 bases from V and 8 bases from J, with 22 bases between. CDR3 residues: CASSLGGRGVHSPLHF. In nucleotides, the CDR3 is TGTGCCAGCTCCCTCGGGGGCCGGGGGGTTCATTCACCCCTCCACTTT.

The CDR3 DNA is TGTGCCAGCAGCCCGGTGCGGGAAAGGGCCTACGAGCAGTACTTC. Amino acid sequence: CASSPVRERAYEQYF. The V gene is TRBV11-2, the J gene TRBJ2-7, with a weak D call TRBD2 (6 bases). V was clipped by 5 bases and J by 2 bases, with 16 bases between them. Germline values: CDR1 SGHAT, CDR2 FQNNGV. The CDR3 runs 15 residues.

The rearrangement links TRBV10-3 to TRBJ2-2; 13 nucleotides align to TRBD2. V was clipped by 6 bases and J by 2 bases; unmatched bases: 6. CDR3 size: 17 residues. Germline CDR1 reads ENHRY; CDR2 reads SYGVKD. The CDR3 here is CAISPPGLAGNTGELFF. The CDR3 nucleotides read TGTGCCATCAGCCCCCCGGGACTAGCGGGAAACACCGGGGAGCTGTTTTTT.